This T cell receptor beta chain was obtained from a study of OX40 agonist ivuxolimab in advanced cancers. About the full investigation: Ivuxolimab was a fully human IgG2 agonistic monoclonal antibody targeting the costimulatory receptor OX40 (CD134). Intravenous ivuxolimab was administered to patients every 2 weeks at six dose levels: 0.01, 0.1, 0.3, 1.5, 3 and 10 mg/kg. Of the 50 to 55 patients in dose escalation, approximately 20 had hepatocellular carcinoma, some 15 had melanoma, 9 had renal cell carcinoma and 9 had head and neck cancer. The dose-escalation cohort was approximately 83% male with a mean age of about 60 years, ranging from about 23 to 85. Prior anti-PD-1, anti-PD-L1 or anti-CTLA-4 therapy was permitted, and 30% to 45% of dose-escalation patients had received checkpoint inhibitors. Three dose-escalation patients achieved partial responses, one with hepatocellular carcinoma and two with cutaneous melanoma. The purpose of peripheral TCRbeta sequencing was to test whether ivuxolimab changed TCR sequence diversity and led to clonal T-cell expansion. The paper reports the monotherapy dose-escalation portion (N = 52 patients) of the phase I ivuxolimab trial. General findings and caveats noted by the study authors: Low levels of normalized T-cell clonal expansion were also seen in some patients who did not respond. At doses of 0.1 to 3.0 mg/kg, clonal expansion of both CD4+ and CD8+ blood T cells was observed from baseline to week 6. In partial responders in the 0.1-3.0 mg/kg groups, normalized peripheral clonal expansion was found to be among the lowest, especially among CD8+ T cells. After ivuxolimab, CD8+ T cells had more expanded clones than CD4+ T cells on average. The antigen specificity of the peripheral T cells that underwent clonal expansion was not determined.

On this clone itself: This clone's antigen is unknown. Per-base quality was not reported, and no clone a single base away is much larger than it.

Genomic DNA was isolated from the sorted cells so that the TCRbeta CDR3 region could be sequenced. The immunoSEQ Assay was used to sequence the TCRbeta CDR3 regions. Here the immuneACCESS table is served through TCRdb, limited to in-frame sequences with V and J called. Missing clones are a known gap in these copies; in checked studies unresolved V genes cover under half, and the rest lacks a known reason. Within this sample are around 22,000 clones, with nearly 90% of them counted one time only. About 35% of the sample is held by the ten biggest clonotypes. The trial excluded patients who had a history of autoimmune disease or who were on systemic immunosuppression. Peripheral blood for TCR sequencing was collected from all dose cohorts at baseline, on cycle 4 day 1, and on cycle 7 day 1. The samples were taken from a phase I, first-in-human, multicenter, open-label dose-escalation trial of ivuxolimab. Adults with locally advanced or metastatic melanoma, renal cell carcinoma, hepatocellular carcinoma or head and neck squamous cell carcinoma were enrolled in the trial. Before TCR sequencing, CD4+ T cells and CD8+ T cells from peripheral blood were sorted into separate populations.

From the germline V gene, CDR1 is SGHTA and CDR2 is FQGNSA. For this chain, trimming is 2 bases at the V end and 7 bases at the J end, and the number of junction bases without a gene match is 11. From cysteine to phenylalanine, the CDR3 is 17 amino acids long. The only DNA kept is the CDR3, 51 bases in frame from the first base. The rearrangement combines TRBV7-2 with TRBJ2-2, with 9 bases aligning to TRBD1. The sample in question was CD4+ or CD8+ T cells sorted from blood, obtained in a trial of the OX40 agonist ivuxolimab. The TCR sequence derives from an adult with an advanced solid tumor such as melanoma, head and neck, liver or kidney cancer. CDR3 reads: CASSLLIGTGQGGELFF. The DNA sequence follows: TGTGCCAGCAGCTTACTGATTGGGACAGGGCAAGGCGGGGAGCTGTTTTTT.